This TCR beta chain was captured in a study of technical replicates of blood from a handful of donors. Libraries were prepared by immunoSEQ multiplex PCR; TCRdb keeps only in-frame clonotypes and omits some of them. There are about 58,000 clones in the sample; roughly 89% occur only once, and 3% to 4% lies in the top ten. Material for sequencing was PBMCs. The TCR was taken from a human donor in good health. Some clones in this sample may be carry-over from other donors' samples.

For the CDR3, the DNA is TGTGCCAGCAGCTTAGAACAGGGTTCCTACGAGCAGTACTTC. This codes for CASSLEQGSYEQYF. The chain uses TRBV11-3 and TRBJ2-7; perhaps TRBD1 as D (6 bases). Between the trimmed V and J ends, which lost 0 bases and 1 base, there was a span of 7 bases. CDR1 is SGHNT, CDR2 YENEEA, per germline. CDR3 length: 14 amino acids.